The 15 T cell receptor beta chains below come from one sample, sequenced in a study of CD8 T cells in Susac syndrome. cDNA came from roughly 0.53 to 1 ug RNA primed by random hexamers. One entry per CDR3 protein, called by TCRdb with MiXCR from the immunoSEQ multiplex PCR reads. The sample includes 180,000 or so distinct CDR3 sequences, over 85% of them seen just once. Sequenced sample: CD4+ T cells from PBMCs. The origin of the receptors is a human donor in good health.

V is TRBV6-5 and J is TRBJ2-1; D ambiguous. CDR3 length: 12 residues. Trimming took 6 bases from V and 3 from J, leaving 6 bases between them. Looked up from germline, CDR1 is MNHEY and CDR2 is SVGAGI. The CDR3 loop is CASSERYNEQFF. The CDR3 nucleotides read TGTGCCAGCAGCGAGCGCTACAATGAGCAGTTCTTC.

The gene calls are TRBV29-1 and TRBJ2-3; D gene uncertain. V lost 6 bases and J 1 base, leaving 5 bases between the germline ends. Germline loops: CDR1 SQVTM, CDR2 ANQGSEA. This CDR3 has 11 residues. CDR3 region: CSVDRTDTQYF. The CDR3 DNA reads TGCAGCGTAGACCGCACAGATACGCAGTATTTT.

CDR3 DNA sequence: TGTGCCGCACCGGTCCGGCAAGAGACCCAGTACTTC. Translating it yields CAAPVRQETQYF. The V and J genes are TRBV15 and TRBJ2-5; no clear D. This CDR3 is built from 12 residues. The V gene lost 11 bases and the J gene lost 2 bases, with 12 bases spanning the gap. In germline, CDR1 is LNHNV, CDR2 YYDKDF (reference sequence).

J is TRBJ2-7 and V is TRBV9; D might be TRBD1 (5 bases). The CDR3 is 12 residues long. Germline V gene lookup returns CDR1 SGDLS and CDR2 YYNGEE. V was cut by 0 bases and J by 6 bases, with 7 bases left in between. The CDR3 reads CASSVGTGEQYF. CDR3 DNA sequence: TGTGCCAGCAGCGTAGGTACAGGCGAGCAGTACTTC.

The gene calls are TRBV9 and TRBJ2-7; a possible D gene is TRBD1 (6 bases). V was clipped by 4 bases and J by 2 bases, with 13 bases between them. The CDR3 spans 14 residues. The germline gives CDR1 SGDLS, CDR2 YYNGEE. CDR3 loop: CASSPQDSPYEQYF. In DNA form, the CDR3 reads TGTGCCAGCAGCCCCCAGGACAGTCCCTACGAGCAGTACTTC.

This clonotype occurred once. The rearrangement joins TRBV2 to TRBJ2-1, with D hard to call. The CDR3 runs to 12 residues. Trimming removed 4 bases from V and 9 bases from J, with 10 bases in between. Germline V lookup: CDR1 SNHLY, CDR2 FYNNEI. This CDR3 reads CASSGLITEQFF. In DNA form, the CDR3 reads TGTGCCAGCAGTGGACTGATTACTGAGCAGTTCTTC.

J is TRBJ1-2 and V is TRBV9, with D unclear. The CDR3 consists of 12 residues. The germline V gene encodes CDR1 SGDLS and CDR2 YYNGEE. V was shortened by 3 bases and J by 2 bases, with 5 bases between the two germline ends. This CDR3 is CASSAQNYGYTF. As DNA, the CDR3 is TGTGCCAGCAGCGCCCAAAACTATGGCTACACCTTC. The full variable domain, in which reference TRBV9 and TRBJ1-2 provide the parts outside the CDR3, is DSGVTQTPKHLITATGQRVTLRCSPRSGDLSVYWYQQSLDQGLQFLIQYYNGEERAKGNILERFSAQQFPDLHSELNLSSLELGDSALYFCASSAQNYGYTFGSGTRLTVV.

The rearrangement links TRBV29-1 to TRBJ2-3, with 7 bases that match TRBD2. CDR3 length: 14 amino acids. J gave up 2 bases and V 1 base, and 3 bases lay outside the gene matches. CDR1 SQVTM and CDR2 ANQGSEA come from the germline V gene. The DNA for the CDR3 is TGCAGCGTTGAAGGGGGGGGACTCACAGATACGCAGTATTTT. As protein: CSVEGGGLTDTQYF.

This sequence joins TRBV2 and TRBJ2-7; D remains ambiguous. CDR3 size: 14 residues. Between the trimmed V and J ends, which lost 4 bases and 2 bases, there was a span of 12 bases. Per the germline V gene, CDR1 is SNHLY and CDR2 is FYNNEI. The CDR3 sequence is CASSVRRFPYEQYF. The CDR3 DNA reads as TGTGCCAGCAGTGTAAGGCGGTTCCCCTACGAGCAGTACTTC.

The V and J genes are TRBV29-1 and TRBJ2-3, with 10 positions matching TRBD2. From germline, CDR1 is SQVTM and CDR2 ANQGSEA. This CDR3 spans 14 amino acids. Trimming cost V 4 bases and J 1 base; bases outside gene matches: 2. For the CDR3, the DNA is TGCAGCGTTGGTCTAGCGGGGGGCACAGATACGCAGTATTTT. Amino acid sequence: CSVGLAGGTDTQYF.

This chain's CDR3 is CASSPQGAPYEQYF. CDR3 coding DNA: TGTGCCAGCTCACCACAGGGGGCGCCCTACGAGCAGTACTTC. The V call is TRBV18, the J call TRBJ2-7; 7 positions match TRBD1. This CDR3 comprises 14 residues. CDR1 and CDR2 (germline): KGHSH, LQKENI. J was trimmed by 2 bases and V by 1 base; bases with no gene match: 2. Full variable domain (outside the CDR3, taken from reference TRBV18 and TRBJ2-7): NAGVMQNPRHLVRRRGQEARLRCSPMKGHSHVYWYRQLPEEGLKFMVYLQKENIIDESGMPKERFSAEFPKEGPSILRIQQVVRGDSAAYFCASSPQGAPYEQYFGPGTRLTVT.

This clonotype is a singleton in its sample. The CDR3 protein is CSARQNNQPQHF. CDR3 coding DNA: TGCAGCGCCCGACAGAACAATCAGCCCCAGCATTTT. The chain uses TRBV29-1 and TRBJ1-5, with D tentatively TRBD1 (5 bases). This CDR3 spans 12 amino acids. The ends were cut back, 7 bases at V and 3 bases at J, with 10 bases in the middle. Per germline, CDR1 SQVTM and CDR2 ANQGSEA.

This clonotype has a handful of counts. The chain recombines TRBV4-1 with TRBJ2-7, with 8 nucleotides matching TRBD2. The CDR3 has 12 amino acids. The V gene's germline CDR1 is MGHRA and CDR2 YSYEKL. V lost 4 bases and J lost 5; bases outside the gene matches: 1. The CDR3 sequence: CASSPGGNEQYF. In nucleotides, the CDR3 is TGCGCCAGCAGCCCGGGAGGGAACGAGCAGTACTTC.

This sequence joins TRBV5-6 and TRBJ2-5; 7 bases are shared with TRBD2. The germline gives CDR1 SGHDT, CDR2 YYEEEE. The V and J ends lost 0 bases and 3 bases, in that order; junction bases with no gene match: 2. This CDR3 is 14 amino acids long. CDR3 residues: CASSLGGREETQYF. The CDR3 nucleotides read TGTGCCAGCAGCTTGGGAGGGAGGGAAGAGACCCAGTACTTC.

About this clonotype: The junction and the germline gene differ at one end; a read error may be behind it. The chain combines TRBV29-1 with TRBJ1-1, with D possibly matching TRBD1 (5 bases). CDR1 SQVTM and CDR2 ANQGSEA come from the germline V gene. This CDR3 contains 13 residues. Here the CDR3 reads CSVAITGGPEAFF. CDR3 DNA sequence: TGCAGCGTCGCAATTACAGGAGGACCTGAAGCTTTTTTT.